Sequencing of this TCR beta chain was carried out in a study of T-cell reconstitution after alpha-beta-depleted transplantation in children. This clonotype was seen only a few times. The CDR3 is made up of 16 amino acids. The germline V gene has CDR1 SGHTA and CDR2 FQGNSA. V was pared by 2 bases and J by 3 bases, with 6 bases of the junction left unmatched. During its preparation, the TCRbeta library received unique molecular identifiers. TCRdb analysed the PCR reads with MiXCR anew, one entry per CDR3 protein. The top ten hold roughly 6% of the sample, which has around 400,000 distinct CDR3 sequences, approximately 11% seen once.

The receptor was derived from a human donor who donated a stem cell graft to a child with acute myeloid leukemia. The sample was PBMCs from the stem cell graft donor, taken from the stem cell graft. This chain joins TRBV7-2 and TRBJ2-5; 10 nucleotides align to TRBD2. DNA for the CDR3: TGTGCCAGCAGCTTACCCACTAGCGGGATAGAAGAGACCCAGTACTTC. Translation gives CASSLPTSGIEETQYF.